The clone carrying this T cell receptor (beta chain) was detected ten times or more. Its specificity is unknown. TCRbeta library preparation incorporated unique molecular identifiers. TCRdb fed the PCR reads into MiXCR, producing one record per CDR3 protein. This sample yields roughly 300,000 distinct CDR3 sequences, of which more than 9% are seen a single time; around 20% belongs to the top ten. The J segment lost 5 bases and the V segment lost 3 bases, leaving 7 bases of the junction unmatched. This CDR3 has 15 amino acids. This sample is drawn from a study of T-cell reconstitution after alpha-beta-depleted transplantation in children. Study observations and caveats: About two months after transplant, alpha-beta T cells reportedly came from several hundred expanded graft clones. T-cell counts and diversity were attributed mostly to newly produced T cells one year after transplant. Elevated TCRbeta diversity at day 60 was traced, in some patients, to surviving recipient T cells and thymic progenitors.

V and J are TRBV12-3 or TRBV12-4 and TRBJ2-5; 9 nucleotides line up with TRBD1. This TCR was recovered from a male patient aged 2 to 10 who had a stem cell transplant for chronic granulomatous disease, so the T cells may come from the graft donor. The sequencing here drew on peripheral blood, taken 180 days after TCRalphabeta/CD19-depleted stem cell transplant. This chain's CDR3 is CASSFGTGTGETQYF. The CDR3 DNA sequence: TGTGCCAGCAGTTTTGGGACAGGGACAGGGGAGACCCAGTACTTC.